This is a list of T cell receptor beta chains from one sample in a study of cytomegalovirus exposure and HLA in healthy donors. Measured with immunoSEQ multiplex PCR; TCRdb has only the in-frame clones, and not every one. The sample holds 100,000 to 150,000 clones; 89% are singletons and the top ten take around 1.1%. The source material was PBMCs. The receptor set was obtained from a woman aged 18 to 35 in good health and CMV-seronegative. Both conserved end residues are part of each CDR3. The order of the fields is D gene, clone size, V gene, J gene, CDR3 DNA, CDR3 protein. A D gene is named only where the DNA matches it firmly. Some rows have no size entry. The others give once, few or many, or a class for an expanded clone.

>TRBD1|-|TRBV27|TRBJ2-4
TGTGCCAGCAGTCTCCTAGGACAGGGAATAGCCAAAAACATTCAGTACTTC
CASSLLGQGIAKNIQYF
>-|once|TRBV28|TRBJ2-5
TGTGCCAGTCGGGGACAAAAACGAGTAGAGACCCAGTACTTC
CASRGQKRVETQYF
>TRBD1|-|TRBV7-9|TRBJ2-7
TGTGCCACCAACAGGGGGTCGGAGTACTTC
CATNRGSEYF
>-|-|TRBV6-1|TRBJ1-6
TGTGCCAGCATTGGGGGGGAGGGGTCATATTCACCCCTCCACTTT
CASIGGEGSYSPLHF
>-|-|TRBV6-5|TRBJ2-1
TGTGCCAGTCCCCGAGGGCCGGGGGTTAATGAGCAGTTCTTC
CASPRGPGVNEQFF
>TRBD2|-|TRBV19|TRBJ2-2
TGTGCCAGTAGTCGGACTAGCGGGGTCAACACCGGGGAGCTGTTTTTT
CASSRTSGVNTGELFF
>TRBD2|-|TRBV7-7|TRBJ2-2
TGTGCCAGCAGCTCGGGACTAGCGGGCACCGGGGAGCTGTTTTTT
CASSSGLAGTGELFF
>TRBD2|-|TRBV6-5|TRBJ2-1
TGTGCCAGCAGCCCGACTAGCGGGAATGAGCAGTTCTTC
CASSPTSGNEQFF
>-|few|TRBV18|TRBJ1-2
TGTGCCAGCTCACCGGCCTCAGAAGGCTACACCTTC
CASSPASEGYTF
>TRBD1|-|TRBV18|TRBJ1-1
TGTGCCAGCTCAGATCAGGGGGCGGCGGGTGAGACTGAAGCTTTCTTT
CASSDQGAAGETEAFF
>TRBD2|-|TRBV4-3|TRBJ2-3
TGCGCCAGCAGCCAAGATGGCAGGGGACTAGCGGGAGGTACAGATACGCAGTATTTT
CASSQDGRGLAGGTDTQYF
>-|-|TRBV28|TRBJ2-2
TGTGCCAGCAGTTTCTTACAGGGTATTGGCACCGGGGAGCTGTTTTTT
CASSFLQGIGTGELFF
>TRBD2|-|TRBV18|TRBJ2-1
TGTGCCAGCTCACCGGGGCTGGGGGGGAGTAATGAGCAGTTCTTC
CASSPGLGGSNEQFF
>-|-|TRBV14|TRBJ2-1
TGTGCCAGCAGCCACCGGGACACCTACAATGAGCAGTTCTTC
CASSHRDTYNEQFF
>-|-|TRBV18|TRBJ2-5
TGTGCCAGCTCACCTCGGACGACAGTGGAGACCCAGTACTTC
CASSPRTTVETQYF
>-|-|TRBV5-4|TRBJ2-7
TGTGCCAGCAGCTCCCGGGACACCCTCGGCGAGCAGTACTTC
CASSSRDTLGEQYF
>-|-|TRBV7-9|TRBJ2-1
TGTGCCAGCAGCGACCAGGGGTGGGTCTCCTACAATGAGCAGTTCTTC
CASSDQGWVSYNEQFF
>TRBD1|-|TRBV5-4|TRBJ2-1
TGTGCCAGCAGTTTGGGACAGGGTTACTACAATGAGCAGTTCTTC
CASSLGQGYYNEQFF
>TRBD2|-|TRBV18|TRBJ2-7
TGTGCCAGCTCACCAACTAGCGGGGGCTACGAGCAGTACTTC
CASSPTSGGYEQYF
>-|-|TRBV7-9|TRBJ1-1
TGTGCCAGCAGCTTACGGCCGGGAAGTCCGATGAACACTGAAGCTTTCTTT
CASSLRPGSPMNTEAFF
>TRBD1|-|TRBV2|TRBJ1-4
TGTGCCAACGTAGCAGGGGACAGACAATCGGGAAAACTGTTTTTT
CANVAGDRQSGKLFF
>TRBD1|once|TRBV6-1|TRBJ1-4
TGTGCCAGCAGTCACCGGGACAGTCTTAATGAAAAACTGTTTTTT
CASSHRDSLNEKLFF
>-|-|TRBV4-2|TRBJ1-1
TGTGCCAGCAGCCAAGATAGGACAGCTGAAGCTTTCTTT
CASSQDRTAEAFF
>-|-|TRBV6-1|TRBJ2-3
TGTGCCAGCAGTGAAATGACAGCCTCAGATACGCAGTATTTT
CASSEMTASDTQYF
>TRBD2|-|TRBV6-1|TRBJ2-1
TGTGCCAGCAGTGAACTAGCGGGGGGGCCCTTTGAGCAGTTCTTC
CASSELAGGPFEQFF